The 25 T cell receptor beta chains given below trace back to one sample, sequenced in a study of blood T cell repertoires in COVID-19 (dated by TCRdb to the early 2020s). Library preparation was by the immunoSEQ multiplex PCR assay. The table comes from immuneACCESS by way of TCRdb, which keeps in-frame sequences with V and J called. Part of the clones is missing from these tables; in studies checked, under half for an unresolved V gene and the rest for unknown reasons. A total of 110,000 to 150,000 clones appear in this sample, 84% of them only once. Over 35% of the sample comes from the top ten. Sequencing was performed on peripheral blood. The origin of the receptors is a human donor in a cohort sampled during active COVID-19.

The CDR3 region is CASSQRNVLVYNEQFF. The CDR3 DNA reads as TGTGCCAGCAGCCAACGCAATGTACTAGTTTACAATGAGCAGTTCTTC. The chain employs TRBV3-1 (or the pseudogene TRBV3-2) and TRBJ2-1; weak D call: TRBD2 (5 bases). Trimming left V 2 bases short and J 4 bases short, with 15 bases between. Germline-derived CDR1 and CDR2 are LGHDT and YNNKEL (reference sequence). The CDR3 spans 16 residues.

V gene TRBV7-8 combines with J gene TRBJ1-5, with TRBD1 identical over 7 bases. The junction had 2 bases not matched to a gene; V was cut back by 1 base and J by 2 bases. CDR3 size: 15 residues. The germline V gene encodes CDR1 SGHVS and CDR2 FQNEAQ. CDR3 amino acids: CASSLDQGGNQPQHF. In nucleotides, the CDR3 is TGTGCCAGCAGCTTAGATCAGGGGGGCAATCAGCCCCAGCATTTT.

V gene TRBV5-4 combines with J gene TRBJ2-5; 13 nucleotides agree with TRBD2. The V gene end was trimmed by 3 bases and the J gene end by 6 bases; junction bases not matched to a gene: 8. Germline V lookup: CDR1 SGHNT, CDR2 YYREEE (reference sequence). The CDR3 has 16 amino acids. The CDR3 coding sequence is TGTGCCAGCAGCTCACTCGGACTAGCGGGGGCGAAGACCCAGTACTTC. This translates into CASSSLGLAGAKTQYF. Full variable domain (rest looked up from reference TRBV5-4 and TRBJ2-5): ETGVTQSPTHLIKTRGQQVTLRCSSQSGHNTVSWYQQALGQGPQFIFQYYREEENGRGNFPPRFSGLQFPNYSSELNVNALELDDSALYLCASSSLGLAGAKTQYFGPGTRLLVL.

V and J are TRBV10-3 and TRBJ1-1, with 7 nucleotides matching TRBD1. The CDR3 runs 16 residues. J was trimmed by 4 bases and V by 3 bases; bases with no gene match: 11. Germline V gives CDR1 ENHRY, CDR2 SYGVKD. CDR3 in DNA: TGTGCCATCAGTGACACTTTGACAGGGTTGGGCACTGAAGCTTTCTTT. It is translated as CAISDTLTGLGTEAFF.

The chain recombines TRBV5-1 with TRBJ2-5; 7 nucleotides line up with TRBD2. Trimming removed 0 bases from V and 1 base from J; junction bases left unmatched: 3. Looked up from germline, CDR1 is SGHRS and CDR2 is YFSETQ. The CDR3 has 15 residues. The CDR3 here is CASSLAAGAQETQYF. CDR3 DNA sequence: TGCGCCAGCAGCTTGGCGGCGGGAGCCCAAGAGACCCAGTACTTC.

In nucleotides, the CDR3 is TGCAGCGTTATCGCCAGGGGTCCTCCAGAGACCCAGTACTTC. It specifies CSVIARGPPETQYF. The chain recombines TRBV29-1 with TRBJ2-5; weak D call: TRBD1 (6 bases). The CDR3 loop spans 14 amino acids. The ends were cut back, 5 bases at V and 4 bases at J, with 17 bases in the middle. In germline, CDR1 is SQVTM, CDR2 ANQGSEA.

This chain joins TRBV2 and TRBJ2-6; 7 positions match TRBD1. This CDR3 has 17 amino acids. Germline V gives CDR1 SNHLY, CDR2 FYNNEI. V was pared by 4 bases and J by 4 bases, with 10 bases of the junction left unmatched. In DNA, the CDR3 is TGTGCCAGCAGTGCTCAACGACAGGGAACCGGGGCCAACGTCCTGACTTTC. The encoded protein is CASSAQRQGTGANVLTF.

This clone appeared a few times. The chain is built from TRBV11-3 and TRBJ1-1, with 7 bases that match TRBD1. V was pared by 1 base and J by 5 bases, with 7 bases of the junction left unmatched. Germline V CDR1 and CDR2: SGHNT, YENEEA. The CDR3 spans 15 residues. The chain's CDR3 is CASSLARGQGTEAFF. Here the CDR3 DNA reads TGTGCCAGCAGCTTAGCGAGGGGGCAAGGAACTGAAGCTTTCTTT. Based on the CDR3 plus reference TRBV11-3 and TRBJ1-1, the full variable domain is EAGVVQSPRYKIIEKKQPVAFWCNPISGHNTLYWYLQNLGQGPELLIRYENEEAVDDSQLPKDRFSAERLKGVDSTLKIQPAELGDSAVYLCASSLARGQGTEAFFGQGTRLTVV.

J is TRBJ2-2 and V is TRBV30; TRBD2 matches at 12 bases. The V gene's germline CDR1 is GTSNPN and CDR2 SVGIG (reference sequence). CDR3 length: 16 residues. V gave up 2 bases and J gave up 7 bases; unmatched junction bases: 8. The CDR3 sequence: CAWSQGTSGSGGELFF. For the CDR3, the DNA is TGTGCCTGGAGTCAGGGGACTAGCGGGTCTGGCGGGGAGCTGTTTTTT.

This clone has just a few counts. The rearrangement links TRBV6-5 to TRBJ2-5, with a tentative D call TRBD1 (6 bases). From germline, CDR1 is MNHEY and CDR2 SVGAGI. V was cut by 5 bases and J by 5 bases, with 6 bases left in between. The CDR3 has 11 amino acids. This chain's CDR3 is CASSTGETQYF. Here the CDR3 DNA reads TGTGCCAGCAGTACAGGGGAGACCCAGTACTTC.

CDR3 bases: TGTGCCAGCTCACCCATGGGACAGGGCCCGAACACTGAAGCTTTCTTT. It yields the protein CASSPMGQGPNTEAFF. V gene TRBV18 combines with J gene TRBJ1-1, with 9 bases matching TRBD1. Looked up from germline, CDR1 is KGHSH and CDR2 is LQKENI. The J segment lost 1 base and the V segment lost 3 bases, leaving 6 bases of the junction unmatched. This CDR3 has 16 residues.

The chain combines TRBV18 with TRBJ2-7; 9 bases agree with TRBD1. The CDR3 covers 15 residues. The V segment lost 4 bases and the J segment 7 bases; nucleotides outside the gene matches: 11. Germline CDR1 and CDR2: KGHSH and LQKENI. The CDR3 DNA sequence: TGTGCCAGCTCACTAAGACAGGGGGGTCTGGTTGAGCAGTACTTC. Its protein is CASSLRQGGLVEQYF.

In this sample, this clone turned up once. The gene calls are TRBV7-3 and TRBJ1-3; D remains ambiguous. The germline V and J ends were trimmed by 2 bases and 0 bases, with 8 bases remaining between them. The CDR3 covers 15 residues. The germline V gene has CDR1 SGHTA and CDR2 FQGTGA. The CDR3 nucleotides read TGTGCCAGCAGCTTAGGTCAGAACTCTGGAAACACCATATATTTT. Amino acids: CASSLGQNSGNTIYF.

The rearrangement links TRBV29-1 to TRBJ1-2; 10 bases fit TRBD1. Trimming at V came to 8 bases and at J to 5 bases, leaving 5 bases not matched to a gene. The length of the CDR3 is 12 residues. Per germline, CDR1 SQVTM and CDR2 ANQGSEA. As DNA, the CDR3 is TGCAGCACACAGGACAGGGGGTATGGCTACACCTTC. It is translated as CSTQDRGYGYTF.

The chain links TRBV19 to TRBJ2-2; 10 bases fit TRBD1. The CDR3 contains 16 residues. The ends lost 3 bases at V and 7 bases at J; junction bases unmatched: 8. CDR1 and CDR2 from the germline V gene are LNHDA and SQIVND (reference sequence). Written as DNA, the CDR3 is TGTGCCAGTAGTATCGGCCGGGACAGGGGTGGCGGGGAGCTGTTTTTT. It translates to CASSIGRDRGGGELFF.

CDR3 amino acids: CASSRRQHSGNTIYF. Here the CDR3 DNA reads TGTGCCAGCAGTCGGAGACAGCACTCTGGAAACACCATATATTTT. The chain has TRBV11-3 and TRBJ1-3; tentative D call: TRBD1 (5 bases). The CDR3 loop spans 15 amino acids. The V gene's germline CDR1 is SGHNT and CDR2 YENEEA. V was trimmed by 6 bases and J by 0 bases, leaving 12 bases between them.

The V and J genes are TRBV3-1 (or the pseudogene TRBV3-2) and TRBJ1-3; maybe TRBD1 (6 bases). CDR1 is LGHDT and CDR2 is YNNKEL in the germline V gene (reference sequence). The CDR3 loop spans 16 amino acids. V was pared by 4 bases and J by 7 bases, with 20 bases between. The CDR3 loop reads CASSPQQGALVNTIYF. In DNA form, the CDR3 reads TGTGCCAGCAGCCCACAACAGGGTGCGTTGGTTAACACCATATATTTT.

This chain joins TRBV3-1 (or the pseudogene TRBV3-2) and TRBJ2-5; D ambiguous. V gave up 0 bases and J gave up 5 bases, with 7 bases separating them. The CDR3 is 13 residues long. Per the germline V gene, CDR1 is LGHDT and CDR2 is YNNKEL (reference sequence). The CDR3 DNA sequence: TGTGCCAGCAGCCAAGATAGTATGGAGACCCAGTACTTC. Translating it yields CASSQDSMETQYF.

The J gene is TRBJ2-1, the V gene TRBV19; TRBD1 agrees at 8 bases. Germline V gene lookup returns CDR1 LNHDA and CDR2 SQIVND (reference sequence). J was trimmed by 2 bases and V by 6 bases; bases with no gene match: 6. This CDR3 comprises 15 residues. The CDR3: CASSESGGPYNEQFF. CDR3 sequence (DNA): TGTGCCAGTAGCGAATCAGGGGGCCCCTACAATGAGCAGTTCTTC.

This clone showed up just once. The chain combines TRBV4-2 with TRBJ1-2; D not certain. This CDR3 contains 13 residues. With 0 bases removed from V and 4 bases from J, the gap between germline ends came to 6 bases. The germline gives CDR1 LGHNA, CDR2 YNFKEQ. This chain's CDR3 is CASSQDIGYGYTF. The CDR3 nucleotides are TGTGCCAGCAGCCAAGATATCGGCTATGGCTACACCTTC.

The V gene is TRBV19, the J gene TRBJ1-5; 7 nucleotides agree with TRBD1. V dropped 5 bases and J dropped 3; count of bases not matched to a gene: 7. Per germline, CDR1 LNHDA and CDR2 SQIVND (reference sequence). The length of the CDR3 is 15 residues. This CDR3 is CASSRRDSLNQPQHF. The CDR3 coding sequence is TGTGCCAGTAGTCGCCGGGACAGCCTCAATCAGCCCCAGCATTTT.

This rearrangement joins TRBV5-5 to TRBJ2-1; 10 nucleotides line up with TRBD2. The V gene's germline CDR1 is SGHKS and CDR2 YYEKEE (reference sequence). The CDR3 contains 15 residues. Losses at the gene ends were 4 bases for V and 6 bases for J; bases not matched to a gene: 7. Written as DNA, the CDR3 is TGTGCCAGCAGCCTGGGGGCTAGCGGGAGCAATGAGCAGTTCTTC. Translation: CASSLGASGSNEQFF.

This clone was counted only a few times. The V call is TRBV7-3, the J call TRBJ2-3, with D possibly TRBD2 on 6 matching bases. This CDR3 has 16 amino acids. Germline V lookup: CDR1 SGHTA, CDR2 FQGTGA. Trimming stripped 4 bases from V and 0 bases from J, with 14 bases between. CDR3 nucleotide sequence: TGTGCCAGCAGCTCATTAGCGGCAACTAGCACAGATACGCAGTATTTT. Its protein product is CASSSLAATSTDTQYF.

The J gene is TRBJ1-2, the V gene TRBV28, with D maybe TRBD1 (5 bases). The CDR3 consists of 14 residues. Germline loops: CDR1 MDHEN, CDR2 SYDVKM. The V end was cut by 4 bases, the J end by 3 bases, with 12 bases between. The chain's CDR3 is CASSSQGADYGYTF. The DNA for the CDR3 is TGTGCCAGCAGTTCCCAGGGCGCGGACTATGGCTACACCTTC.

The V and J genes are TRBV28 and TRBJ1-5; D is unclear. Trimming removed 6 bases at V and 1 base at J, with 4 bases between. CDR3 length: 12 amino acids. CDR1 MDHEN and CDR2 SYDVKM come from the germline V gene. The CDR3 DNA follows: TGTGCCAGCAGGGCAAGCAATCAGCCCCAGCATTTT. This sequence encodes CASRASNQPQHF.